A single sample gave rise to the 23 T cell receptor beta chains below, sequenced in a study of T cells in localized non-small cell lung cancer. Sequencing used immunoSEQ multiplex PCR; TCRdb keeps in-frame clones, though not all of them. Here the sample spans around 5,000 clones, less than 35% being singletons. Sequences were derived from lung tumor tissue, sampled before any cancer treatment. All receptors come from a man aged 35 to 69 with stage II lung adenocarcinoma.

The V and J genes are TRBV12-5 and TRBJ1-4; the D is unclear. Germline V CDR1 and CDR2: LGHNT, FRNRAP. The V gene lost 6 bases and the J gene lost 6 bases, with 14 bases spanning the gap. The CDR3 runs to 14 residues. The CDR3, as DNA: TGTGCTAGTGGCCCTGGCCTCCGGGATGAAAAACTGTTTTTT. Amino acid sequence: CASGPGLRDEKLFF.

The V gene is TRBV29-1, the J gene TRBJ2-1, with unresolved D. With 3 bases removed from V and 4 bases from J, the gap between germline ends came to 13 bases. The length of the CDR3 is 14 residues. Germline assignment: CDR1 SQVTM and CDR2 ANQGSEA. The CDR3 coding sequence is TGCAGCGTTGAGTTACAGAACCCTTACAATGAGCAGTTCTTC. Encoded protein: CSVELQNPYNEQFF.

In its sample, this clone was seen a few times. The chain uses TRBV9 and TRBJ1-1; the D is unclear. This CDR3 is 14 amino acids long. Germline values: CDR1 SGDLS, CDR2 YYNGEE. Trimming pared 0 bases from V and 6 bases from J, leaving 12 bases between. In DNA form, the CDR3 reads TGTGCCAGCAGCGTAGCCCCTAACGCGGCTGAAGCTTTCTTT. The encoded protein is CASSVAPNAAEAFF.

The table lists this clone with a few counts. The chain is built from TRBV11-3 and TRBJ2-5; 11 bases agree with TRBD2. The trim removed 6 bases at V and 4 bases at J, leaving 7 bases unmatched. There are 15 residues in the CDR3. Germline V lookup: CDR1 SGHNT, CDR2 YENEEA. The CDR3 bases are TGTGCCAGCAGGGTAGCGGGAGGGCCAGGAGAGACCCAGTACTTC. Translated, it gives CASRVAGGPGETQYF.

The gene calls are TRBV7-1 and TRBJ2-7; no definite D call. TRBV7-1 counts as an open reading frame of uncertain function. V dropped 4 bases and J dropped 8 bases, with 15 bases sitting between them. The length of the CDR3 is 13 residues. Written as DNA, the CDR3 is TGTGCCAGCAGCTTATCTGGGCAGACCAAGCAGTACTTC. Encoded protein: CASSLSGQTKQYF.

This clone was picked up a small number of times. V gene TRBV11-3 combines with J gene TRBJ1-2; 10 bases are shared with TRBD1. Germline V gene data show CDR1 as SGHNT and CDR2 as YENEEA. CDR3 length: 16 residues. V gave up 3 bases and J gave up 2 bases; unmatched junction bases: 6. The CDR3 is CASSLGGQGINYGYTF. CDR3 in DNA: TGTGCCAGCAGCTTGGGGGGACAGGGGATCAACTATGGCTACACCTTC.

The genes are TRBV6-8 and TRBJ1-2; D unclear. Per the germline V gene, CDR1 is MNHGY and CDR2 is SAAAGT. The CDR3 has 14 amino acids. Trimming removed 8 bases at V and 5 bases at J, with 18 bases between. CDR3 nucleotides: TGTGCCAGCCGCACCTACCAGAGGAGGTATGGCTACACCTTC. It codes for CASRTYQRRYGYTF.

This chain uses TRBV25-1 with TRBJ1-1; the D gene is possibly TRBD1 (5 bases). Germline V gene data show CDR1 as MGHDK and CDR2 as SYGVNS. The CDR3 runs to 12 residues. Deletions cut 5 bases from V and 5 bases from J, with 9 bases between. CDR3 amino acids: CASSQGWTEAFF. The CDR3 nucleotides are TGTGCCAGCAGTCAGGGTTGGACTGAAGCTTTCTTT.

This chain uses TRBV28 with TRBJ2-7, with D tentatively TRBD2 (6 bases). The CDR3 extends over 14 amino acids. The germline V gene encodes CDR1 MDHEN and CDR2 SYDVKM. The ends were cut back, 6 bases at V and 0 bases at J, with 12 bases in the middle. CDR3 amino acids: CASSPPGSSYEQYF. The CDR3 nucleotides are TGTGCCAGCAGCCCTCCCGGGAGCTCCTACGAGCAGTACTTC.

This rearrangement joins TRBV19 to TRBJ2-1, with TRBD2 as a possible D gene (6 bases). Deletions cut 6 bases from V and 15 bases from J, with 18 bases between. Germline V lookup: CDR1 LNHDA, CDR2 SQIVND (reference sequence). The CDR3 sequence is 12 residues long. The CDR3 loop is CASSPRRERRFF. CDR3 nucleotides: TGTGCCAGTAGCCCCCGGAGGGAGCGGCGGTTCTTC.

This chain joins TRBV9 and TRBJ2-1; TRBD2 aligns across 10 bases. CDR1 SGDLS and CDR2 YYNGEE come from the germline V gene. The V and J ends lost 4 bases and 2 bases, in that order; junction bases with no gene match: 0. CDR3 length: 14 residues. This CDR3 is CASSTSGTYNEQFF. The DNA of the CDR3 is TGTGCCAGCAGCACTAGCGGGACCTACAATGAGCAGTTCTTC.

The V and J genes are TRBV19 and TRBJ2-4; the D gene is possibly TRBD2 (5 bases). CDR3 length: 16 residues. CDR1 and CDR2 (germline): LNHDA, SQIVND (reference sequence). The V end lost 8 bases, the J end lost 0 bases, and 17 bases lay between the germline ends. CDR3 loop: CASRAARGLAKNIQYF. The CDR3 DNA reads as TGTGCCAGTCGGGCGGCGAGAGGGCTAGCCAAAAACATTCAGTACTTC.

This clone was seen a few times. V is TRBV6-8 and J is TRBJ1-5; 8 bases are a match to TRBD1. In germline, CDR1 is MNHGY, CDR2 SAAAGT. V lost 6 bases and J lost 4; bases outside the gene matches: 2. The CDR3 spans 13 residues. The CDR3 loop is CASRDRGNQPQHF. DNA of the CDR3: TGTGCCAGCAGAGACAGGGGAAATCAGCCCCAGCATTTT.

The rearrangement links TRBV9 to TRBJ1-1; no clear D gene. The V gene's germline CDR1 is SGDLS and CDR2 YYNGEE. The CDR3 contains 15 residues. Between the trimmed V and J ends, which lost 3 bases and 1 base, there was a span of 13 bases. CDR3 in DNA: TGTGCCAGCAGCGCGGGTTCGTTAGGGAACACTGAAGCTTTCTTT. Amino acids: CASSAGSLGNTEAFF.

V is TRBV28 and J is TRBJ1-3; 8 nucleotides align to TRBD1. Germline V CDR1 and CDR2: MDHEN, SYDVKM. J was trimmed by 4 bases and V by 4 bases; bases with no gene match: 3. The CDR3 is 14 residues long. CDR3 sequence (DNA): TGTGCCAGCAGTTCAGGGGGCGCCGGAAACACCATATATTTT. Protein sequence: CASSSGGAGNTIYF.

This clone appeared a few times. The V call is TRBV28, the J call TRBJ2-1; D is ambiguous. Germline assignment: CDR1 MDHEN and CDR2 SYDVKM. With 1 base removed from V and 7 bases from J, the gap between germline ends came to 8 bases. This CDR3 region has 13 residues. CDR3 nucleotides: TGTGCCAGCAGTTTATTCGGAAGAAATGAGCAGTTCTTC. Translating gives CASSLFGRNEQFF.

In this sample, this clone turned up a few times. The gene calls are TRBV11-3 and TRBJ1-2, with 7 bases fitting TRBD1. This CDR3 contains 14 residues. Looked up from germline, CDR1 is SGHNT and CDR2 is YENEEA. Unmatched junction bases numbered 11, after V lost 5 bases and J lost 8 bases. The chain's CDR3 is CASSDDRALGGYTF. CDR3 in DNA: TGTGCCAGCAGCGATGACAGGGCTCTAGGAGGCTACACCTTC. Full variable domain (rest looked up from reference TRBV11-3 and TRBJ1-2): EAGVVQSPRYKIIEKKQPVAFWCNPISGHNTLYWYLQNLGQGPELLIRYENEEAVDDSQLPKDRFSAERLKGVDSTLKIQPAELGDSAVYLCASSDDRALGGYTFGSGTRLTVV.

DNA for the CDR3: TGTGCCAGCAGTTACGACCTTGGGGGGGCCGGGAACACTGAAGCTTTCTTT. Translating gives CASSYDLGGAGNTEAFF. This chain connects TRBV6-8 to TRBJ1-1; possible D gene TRBD1, 6 bases. Germline assignment: CDR1 MNHGY and CDR2 SAAAGT. The CDR3 totals 17 residues. The V end lost 2 bases, the J end lost 1 base, and 17 bases lay between the germline ends.

The chain has TRBV18 and TRBJ2-3, with TRBD1 matching 8 bases. V lost 6 bases and J lost 3; bases outside the gene matches: 8. Per the germline V gene, CDR1 is KGHSH and CDR2 is LQKENI. CDR3 length: 15 residues. CDR3 nucleotide sequence: TGTGCCAGCTCTCAAGACAGGGGTCGGACAGATACGCAGTATTTT. It translates to CASSQDRGRTDTQYF.

This clone occurred a few times. The chain carries TRBV11-3 and TRBJ1-4; TRBD1 aligns across 8 bases. With 5 bases clipped from V and 7 bases from J, the junction kept 6 bases outside the gene matches. Germline V gives CDR1 SGHNT, CDR2 YENEEA. This CDR3 is 14 amino acids long. The CDR3: CASSQGQGGEKLFF. CDR3 in DNA: TGTGCCAGCAGCCAAGGACAGGGCGGTGAAAAACTGTTTTTT. Using reference TRBV11-3 and TRBJ1-4 for the parts outside the CDR3, the full variable domain is EAGVVQSPRYKIIEKKQPVAFWCNPISGHNTLYWYLQNLGQGPELLIRYENEEAVDDSQLPKDRFSAERLKGVDSTLKIQPAELGDSAVYLCASSQGQGGEKLFFGSGTQLSVL.

The rearrangement joins TRBV28 to TRBJ1-2; D unresolved. This CDR3 region has 12 residues. Germline lookup yields CDR1 MDHEN and CDR2 SYDVKM. V was pared by 4 bases and J by 9 bases, with 12 bases between. This CDR3 reads CASSSPTGSYTF. CDR3 DNA: TGTGCCAGCAGTTCCCCCACCGGTAGCTACACCTTC.

V and J are TRBV6-8 and TRBJ1-1; no reliable D call. Between the trimmed V and J ends, which lost 7 bases and 1 base, there was a span of 13 bases. CDR1 and CDR2 from the germline V gene are MNHGY and SAAAGT. The CDR3 totals 14 residues. CDR3 amino acids: CASTLSWGNTEAFF. CDR3 DNA: TGTGCCAGCACCTTATCCTGGGGGAACACTGAAGCTTTCTTT.

This rearrangement joins TRBV25-1 to TRBJ1-3, with 8 nucleotides matching TRBD1. Trimming removed 1 base from V and 5 bases from J; junction bases left unmatched: 10. The CDR3 length is 17 residues. CDR1 and CDR2 from the germline V gene are MGHDK and SYGVNS. CDR3 sequence: CASSEFPLDRGRNTIYF. DNA of the CDR3: TGTGCCAGCAGTGAATTCCCCCTCGACAGGGGAAGAAACACCATATATTTT.